This TCR beta chain was recovered during a study of T cells in Graves' hyperthyroidism and ophthalmopathy. There are many counts of this clonotype. The CDR3 loop spans 15 amino acids. Germline CDR1 SQVTM, CDR2 ANQGSEA. The ends were cut back, 3 bases at V and 4 bases at J, with 18 bases in the middle. TCR beta CDR3 region amplification was performed from RNA transcripts. HTBI primers were employed in a first-round RT-PCR of the TCR CDR3. TCRdb independently ran MiXCR on the multiplex PCR reads; one entry per CDR3 protein. The sample shows about 550,000 distinct CDR3 sequences, about 20% of them seen only once.

The chain is built from TRBV29-1 and TRBJ1-2, with D tentatively TRBD1 (5 bases). Sequences were obtained from blood. The receptor comes from a man between 18 and 29 years old with Graves' hyperthyroidism. The CDR3: CSVDQPGRTPYGYTF. CDR3 DNA sequence: TGCAGCGTTGATCAACCGGGACGGACACCCTATGGCTACACCTTC.